A selection of T cell receptor beta chains follows, all from one sample in a study of T-cell memory formation after mild COVID-19. TCRdb processed the 5' RACE reads anew with MiXCR; each CDR3 protein has one entry. Altogether about 430,000 distinct CDR3 sequences are present, 20% to 25% being singletons, with the ten largest covering around 9.5%. The sequenced sample consisted of PBMCs or a T cell subset sorted from them (not recorded which). Source of these receptors: an adult woman who had mild COVID-19 (a few samples of this study predate the infection). Cell type and time point are not known. CDR3s include the opening cysteine and the closing phenylalanine or tryptophan.

j_call	v_call	cdr3_aa
TRBJ2-1	TRBV5-5	CASSSTTSGGAHEQFF
TRBJ2-5	TRBV4-2	CASSSSGGTNFQETQYF
TRBJ2-2	TRBV12-3/TRBV12-4	CASSLGGETGELFF
TRBJ1-1	TRBV24-1	CATSDPGIGGKAEAFF
TRBJ2-3	TRBV11-1	CASSSSFTGDTQYF
TRBJ2-1	TRBV7-9	CASSPPVYLRNEQFF
TRBJ2-1	TRBV13	CASRDGTGNYNEQFF
TRBJ2-1	TRBV29-1	CSVVGTIAYNEQFF
TRBJ2-2	TRBV15	CATRGQGEAGELFF
TRBJ2-3	TRBV10-3	CAISDGQGGTDTQYF
TRBJ2-7	TRBV20-1	CSAERDRMLYEQYF
TRBJ1-1	TRBV2	CASSNTGTGALNTEALF
TRBJ2-7	TRBV4-1	CASSQSGLYEQYF
TRBJ2-7	TRBV6-2/TRBV6-3	CASSYSVGYEQYF
TRBJ1-6	TRBV7-9	CASSQPGQAVVPLHF
TRBJ2-2	TRBV5-1	CASSLAPSGRATNTGELFF
TRBJ2-1	TRBV9	CASSASGTGADEQFF
TRBJ2-5	TRBV5-1	CASRDSEGRVETQYF
TRBJ2-7	TRBV20-1	CSATQGTGGYYRYF
TRBJ2-3	TRBV7-3	CASSPGLPDTQYF
TRBJ2-3	TRBV20-1	CSARDLSLKREGRSDTQYF
TRBJ2-3	TRBV20-1	CSARDLDSDTQYF
TRBJ2-3	TRBV25-1	CASSDKAFTTDTQYF
TRBJ2-6	TRBV12-3/TRBV12-4	CASSLGRPSSGANVLTF
TRBJ2-5	TRBV7-2	CASLGETQYF
TRBJ2-7	TRBV25-1	CASEGRGPYEQYF
TRBJ2-7	TRBV20-1	CSASGTFSYEQYF
TRBJ1-1	TRBV12-3/TRBV12-4	CASTVGFQNTEAFF
TRBJ2-7	TRBV6-5	CASSSPRIYEQYF
TRBJ1-2	TRBV30	CAWTLGGHHGYTF
TRBJ1-5	TRBV2	CASRIGQGGNQPQHF
TRBJ2-6	TRBV12-3/TRBV12-4	CASGGLSGAGANVLTF
TRBJ2-5	TRBV7-3	CASSLSSGQETQYF
TRBJ1-5	TRBV18	CASSPRSNQPQHF
TRBJ1-2	TRBV4-2	CASSQEGADGYTF
TRBJ2-7	TRBV6-2/TRBV6-3	CASSYGGWGEQYF
TRBJ2-3	TRBV7-2	CASSFTRGTDTQYF
TRBJ1-1	TRBV7-8	CASSFRARGPTEAFF
TRBJ2-3	TRBV24-1	CATSDPAGASTDTQYF
TRBJ2-1	TRBV3-1	CASSQGGGGPYNEQFF
TRBJ1-5	TRBV6-6	CASSLPLQPQHF
TRBJ2-3	TRBV13	CASSDIPGLAEKGDTDTQYF
TRBJ2-7	TRBV19	CASSGGTGYYEQYF
TRBJ1-1	TRBV6-6	CASSPTGNKAFF
TRBJ2-2	TRBV5-1	CASMRTTGSSGELFF
TRBJ1-1	TRBV4-1	CASSTVMNTEAFF
TRBJ2-5	TRBV7-2	CASHAGGAETQYF